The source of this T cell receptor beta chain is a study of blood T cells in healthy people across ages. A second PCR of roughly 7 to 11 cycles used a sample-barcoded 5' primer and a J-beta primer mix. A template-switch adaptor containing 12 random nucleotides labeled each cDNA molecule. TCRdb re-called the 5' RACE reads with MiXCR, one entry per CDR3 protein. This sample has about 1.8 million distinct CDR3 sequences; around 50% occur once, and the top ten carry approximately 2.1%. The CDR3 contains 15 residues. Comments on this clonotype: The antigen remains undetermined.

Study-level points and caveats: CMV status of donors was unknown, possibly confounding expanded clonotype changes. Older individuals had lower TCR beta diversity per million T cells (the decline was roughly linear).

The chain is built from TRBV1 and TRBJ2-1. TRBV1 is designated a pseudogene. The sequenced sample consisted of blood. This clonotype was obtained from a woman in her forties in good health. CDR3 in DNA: TGCACCAGCAGCCACGGCAAGAGCCGTTACAATGAGCAGTTCTTC. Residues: CTSSHGKSRYNEQFF.